Below are 17 T cell receptor beta chains sequenced from a single sample in a study of blood T cell repertoires in COVID-19. The assay was immunoSEQ multiplex PCR, and TCRdb's table has in-frame clones only and misses some. The sample consists of over 100,000 clones, more than 75% of them appearing once. Sequences were obtained from peripheral blood. These receptors all come from a man between 35 and 55 years old with acute or convalescent COVID-19.

The chain is built from TRBV11-2 and TRBJ2-3; TRBD1 matches 9 bases. The CDR3 extends over 16 amino acids. The J segment lost 4 bases and the V segment lost 7 bases, leaving 12 bases of the junction unmatched. Germline lookup yields CDR1 SGHAT and CDR2 FQNNGV. This CDR3 reads CASTPRRTGVADTQYF. In DNA form, the CDR3 reads TGTGCCAGCACCCCCCGAAGGACAGGGGTGGCAGATACGCAGTATTTT.

The genes are TRBV30 and TRBJ2-6, with no clear D. V was pared by 3 bases and J by 5 bases, with 8 bases between. The CDR3 loop spans 13 amino acids. Per the germline V gene, CDR1 is GTSNPN and CDR2 is SVGIG (reference sequence). The CDR3 DNA reads TGTGCCTGGAGCGGTTACTGGGCCAACGTCCTGACTTTC. It encodes CAWSGYWANVLTF.

The CDR3, as DNA: TGTGCCAGCACCCTAAGCTCGAACACCGGGGAGCTGTTTTTT. This translates into CASTLSSNTGELFF. The J gene is TRBJ2-2, the V gene TRBV27; D ambiguous. Germline V gene data show CDR1 as MNHEY and CDR2 as SMNVEV (reference sequence). There are 14 residues in the CDR3. V lost 7 bases and J 0 bases, leaving 9 bases between the germline ends.

This sequence joins TRBV7-9 and TRBJ1-4; the match to TRBD1 covers 8 bases. Losses at the gene ends were 5 bases for V and 5 bases for J; bases not matched to a gene: 7. Germline CDR1 and CDR2: SEHNR and FQNEAQ (reference sequence). CDR3 size: 15 residues. The CDR3: CASSPPGQANEKLFF. In DNA form, the CDR3 reads TGTGCCAGCAGCCCCCCGGGACAGGCAAATGAAAAACTGTTTTTT.

The chain couples TRBV4-2 to TRBJ2-7; 9 bases are shared with TRBD2. This CDR3 comprises 16 residues. The J segment lost 4 bases and the V segment lost 1 base, leaving 8 bases of the junction unmatched. CDR1 and CDR2 (germline): LGHNA, YNFKEQ. CDR3 sequence reads: CASSQGGASGEYEQYF. As DNA, the CDR3 is TGTGCCAGCAGCCAAGGGGGGGCTAGCGGGGAGTACGAGCAGTACTTC.

This chain connects TRBV6-2 or TRBV6-3 to TRBJ2-2, with D possibly being TRBD1 (5 bases). CDR3 length: 14 residues. Trimming removed 5 bases at V and 7 bases at J, with 14 bases between. CDR1 MNHEY and CDR2 SVGEGT come from the germline V gene. The CDR3 protein is CASSENRGIGELFF. The DNA of the CDR3 is TGTGCCAGCAGTGAGAATAGGGGTATCGGGGAGCTGTTTTTT.

This chain uses TRBV30 with TRBJ1-4; 9 nucleotides line up with TRBD1. This CDR3 is built from 13 residues. The J segment lost 6 bases and the V segment lost 5 bases, leaving 4 bases of the junction unmatched. Germline CDR1 and CDR2: GTSNPN and SVGIG (reference sequence). The CDR3 coding sequence is TGTGCCTGGGGACAGGGGAAATATGAAAAACTGTTTTTT. Translation gives CAWGQGKYEKLFF.

The chain uses TRBV11-2 and TRBJ2-5; perhaps TRBD1 as D (5 bases). The CDR3 is 16 amino acids. The V and J ends lost 3 bases and 7 bases respectively, with 21 bases between them. CDR1 is SGHAT and CDR2 is FQNNGV in the germline V gene. The CDR3 nucleotides are TGTGCCAGCAGCTTTTTTGCACCTGGGGCAGTAGCGACCCAGTACTTC. Translation gives CASSFFAPGAVATQYF.

The V and J genes are TRBV5-3 and TRBJ2-1; TRBD1 might be the D (6 bases). TRBV5-3 is sorted into the ORF group, with uncertain function. The CDR3 is 13 residues long. V was shortened by 0 bases and J by 5 bases, with 6 bases between the two germline ends. The CDR3 nucleotides are TGTGCCAGAAGCTTGGGACAGGACAATGAGCAGTTCTTC. Amino acid sequence: CARSLGQDNEQFF.

The chain couples TRBV13 to TRBJ1-1, with a tentative D call TRBD1 (6 bases). The CDR3 has 13 residues. Germline CDR1 and CDR2: PRHDT and FYEKMQ (reference sequence). V gave up 5 bases and J gave up 4 bases, with 11 bases separating them. CDR3 in amino acids: CASSRDRTTEAFF. The CDR3 DNA reads TGTGCCAGCAGCCGAGACAGGACCACTGAAGCTTTCTTT.

V gene TRBV4-1 combines with J gene TRBJ1-4; unclear D gene. CDR1 and CDR2 (germline): MGHRA, YSYEKL. Trimming took 0 bases from V and 8 from J, leaving 7 bases between them. The CDR3 extends over 13 amino acids. The CDR3 sequence is CASSQERREKLFF. CDR3 DNA: TGCGCCAGCAGCCAAGAACGGAGGGAAAAACTGTTTTTT.

The CDR3 DNA reads TGTGCCAGCAGGCGGACAGGTGAAGGCTACACCTTC. This sequence encodes CASRRTGEGYTF. The chain is built from TRBV6-5 and TRBJ1-2; 7 positions agree with TRBD1. Germline CDR1 reads MNHEY; CDR2 reads SVGAGI. V dropped 6 bases and J dropped 8; count of bases not matched to a gene: 6. The CDR3 covers 12 residues.

The chain recombines TRBV28 with TRBJ1-6; D gene unclear. Trimming cost V 5 bases and J 11 bases, with 16 bases left between them. Germline assignment: CDR1 MDHEN and CDR2 SYDVKM. The CDR3 contains 14 residues. CDR3 protein: CASSPTEGLPPLHF. CDR3 DNA sequence: TGTGCCAGCAGTCCCACGGAGGGTTTGCCACCCCTCCACTTT.

The CDR3 DNA reads TGTGCCAGCTCACCTCCGACAGGGGAGAACACTGAAGCTTTCTTT. This sequence encodes CASSPPTGENTEAFF. This chain connects TRBV18 to TRBJ1-1; 8 bases match TRBD1. CDR3 length: 15 residues. Germline CDR1 reads KGHSH; CDR2 reads LQKENI. Trimming at V came to 3 bases and at J to 1 base, leaving 4 bases not matched to a gene.

In its sample, this clone was seen once. This rearrangement joins TRBV10-3 to TRBJ1-2; no clear D gene. CDR1 is ENHRY, CDR2 SYGVKD, per germline. Trimming removed 3 bases at V and 4 bases at J, with 9 bases between. This CDR3 contains 13 residues. CDR3: CAISDKQFYGYTF. CDR3 DNA: TGTGCCATCAGTGATAAACAGTTCTATGGCTACACCTTC.

V and J are TRBV9 and TRBJ2-7, with a tentative D call TRBD2 (6 bases). CDR1 SGDLS and CDR2 YYNGEE come from the germline V gene. The CDR3 has 15 amino acids. The V end was cut by 4 bases, the J end by 3 bases, with 17 bases between. The CDR3: CASSPSAGFVYEQYF. CDR3 DNA sequence: TGTGCCAGCAGCCCTAGCGCAGGGTTTGTCTACGAGCAGTACTTC.

DNA for the CDR3: TGTGCCAGCAGAACAGGGGTCTCCTATAATTCACCCCTCCACTTT. It encodes CASRTGVSYNSPLHF. The chain is built from TRBV6-5 and TRBJ1-6; 7 bases agree with TRBD1. The V gene end was trimmed by 6 bases and the J gene end by 0 bases; junction bases not matched to a gene: 2. This CDR3 region has 15 residues. CDR1 and CDR2 from the germline V gene are MNHEY and SVGAGI.